This T cell receptor beta chain appears in the sequencing data of a study of T cell responses to AZD1222 COVID-19 vaccine. General observations from the study: Females made up more of the donors, who were largely white British, and clonal diversity may have come out too low. In all cases, repertoires were sampled only after the peak T cell response. Across spike, vaccine-associated CD4 TCRs were found, dominant at 160-218 and 743-854.

Combined were second doses at about 4 or about 12 weeks. The CDR3 runs to 14 residues. Trimming shortened V by 1 base and J by 4 bases, and 8 bases separated the two germline ends. Per germline, CDR1 SGHVS and CDR2 FQNEAQ. As concerns this clone: Its antigen is not known.

Sequencing was performed with immunoSEQ multiplex PCR; in TCRdb, only in-frame clones are kept and a portion is missing. The sample yields about 140,000 clones, about nine tenths seen once. This sample comprised peripheral blood, obtained 28 days after the second AZD1222 dose. The source is an adult who received the AZD1222 COVID-19 vaccine. The J gene is TRBJ1-3, the V gene TRBV7-8; no clear D. The CDR3 is CASSLGTAGNTIYF. In nucleotides, the CDR3 is TGTGCCAGCAGCTTAGGGACCGCCGGAAACACCATATATTTT.